This T cell receptor (beta chain) was sequenced during a study of shared T cell receptors in the human thymus. Germline CDR1 and CDR2: SNHLY and FYNNEI. The CDR3 sequence is 13 residues long. After removal of 5 bases from V and 3 bases from J, the junction contained 4 bases not matched to a gene. The assay was immunoSEQ multiplex PCR, and TCRdb's table has in-frame clones only and misses some. In the table there are about 660,000 clones, around 87% of which are singletons. The sample also formed part of further work on human thymus T cells. Per that paper: Surgeons resected thymus tissue during corrective heart surgery. In thymic and blood repertoires alike, V and J usage looked biased. As related research reported, thymic repertoires overlapped highly among unrelated individuals.

The TCR comes from a boy less than two years old with a congenital heart defect. Sequences were obtained from thymocytes. This chain joins TRBV2 and TRBJ2-7; 7 nucleotides align to TRBD1. Written as DNA, the CDR3 is TGTGCCAGCAGTAGGACAGGCCGCTACGAGCAGTACTTC. As protein: CASSRTGRYEQYF. The variable domain in full, completed from reference TRBV2 and TRBJ2-7, reads EPEVTQTPSHQVTQMGQEVILRCVPISNHLYFYWYRQILGQKVEFLVSFYNNEISEKSEIFDDQFSVERPDGSNFTLKIRSTKLEDSAMYFCASSRTGRYEQYFGPGTRLTVT.